This T cell receptor (beta chain) came from a study of T cells after yellow fever vaccination (dated by TCRdb to the late 2010s). Study-wide context: The SMART-Seq v4 Ultra Low Input RNA kit was used to prepare libraries from fractions with low cell numbers. Two healthy male donors, one aged 18 to 30 and one aged 30 to 40 years, were included in the cohort. To follow T-cell clones before and after both primary and booster YFV17D yellow fever vaccination, bulk TCR alpha and beta repertoires underwent longitudinal sequencing. Blood samples were taken at several timepoints before and after primary and secondary immunization, and bulk PBMC replicates and cell subsets were isolated. The study at large found these results: Compared with the primary T-cell response, the secondary T-cell response was faster but weaker, reaching its peak on day 5 rather than on day 15. Because only two donors were included in the study, the extent to which the findings can be generalized is limited. Computational filtering was required because FACS-sorted repertoires could contain abundant contaminating clonotypes from the bulk population. After the booster, most clones that had expanded after primary vaccination were detected again (about 97% of CD4 and around nine tenths of CD8), suggesting broad maintenance of memory. A small share of clonotypes was detected in both CD4 and CD8 compartments, with the overlap likely arising from convergent recombination.

This clonotype was detected a few times. Its recognized antigen is unknown. No much larger clonotype is one base removed from it; base qualities were not supplied. The CDR3 goes from the cysteine to the phenylalanine over 14 residues. Of the read, only the CDR3 DNA is kept; its 42 bases are in frame from base 1. CDR1 DFQATT and CDR2 SNEGSKA are derived from the germline V gene (reference sequence). Cut back by 3 bases and 5 bases, the V and J ends lie 16 bases apart. The treatment or condition tag for this specimen amounts to: live attenuated yellow fever vaccine strain. PBMCs were isolated from peripheral blood using a standard Ficoll-Paque protocol. CD4 and CD8 T-cell fractions were isolated with Dynabeads CD4 and CD8 positive selection kits. RNA was extracted with TriZol from bulk PBMCs, CD4 and CD8 fractions, and dextramer-positive and dextramer-negative fractions. TCRdb shows the sequencer as Illumina NovaSeq 6000. TCR cDNA was synthesized by 5'RACE template switching, which introduced a universal primer site and unique molecular identifiers. Priming for cDNA synthesis came from both the TCR alpha and TCR beta constant segments. Libraries were amplified in two PCR steps, with sample barcodes and sequencing adapters added in the second step. Sequencing of the libraries was done on either Illumina HiSeq 2500 (2x100 bp) or NovaSeq (2x150 bp). Turning to the authors' computational methods: Demultiplexing of reads and collapsing into UMI consensus sequences were performed with MIGEC, and V(D)J alignment was carried out with MiXCR. Vaccine-responding clonotypes were defined with edgeR using replicate PBMC samples, requiring FDR below 0.01 and a log2 fold change above 5 up to day 15. Each bulk clonotype was labeled CD4 or CD8 based on which sequenced repertoire, CD4 or CD8, contained the clonotype at higher abundance. TCRdb handled the public reads itself, with Q25 trimming in fastp and clone calling in MiXCR, and kept productive beta chains. Identical CDR3 protein sequences are pooled into one entry, listed with their most common genes and DNA. TCRdb's processing, not the authors', yielded these V and J calls. In all, the sample holds about 170,000 distinct CDR3 sequences, and 9.5% to 11% of those were seen once. 35% to 40% of the sample is in the top ten clones.

The TCR sequence derives from a man between 18 and 29 years old who received the YFV17D yellow fever vaccine. Here the chain combines TRBV20-1 and TRBJ2-5, with the D segment possibly TRBD1 or TRBD2, each aligning over 5 bases. The sample consisted of CD8+ T cells sorted from PBMCs, taken 15 days after the yellow fever booster vaccination. The DNA reads TGCAGTGCTAGGGATGGGGGATGGGGGGAGACCCAGTACTTC. Its product reads: CSARDGGWGETQYF.